These T cell receptor beta chains were read from a single sample in a study of PD-L1 blockade in urothelial cancer. Profiling relied on immunoSEQ multiplex PCR, and the TCRdb table lists in-frame clones only, not all of them. The data contain roughly 39,000 clones, about 89% of them singletons. Specimen: PBMCs, collected around atezolizumab (anti-PD-L1) treatment. The source of these receptors is a man aged 55 to 69 with urothelial cancer. The CDR3 runs from the conserved cysteine through the conserved F or W. A D gene is named only where the DNA matches it firmly. A row's size may be missing; if present it is once, few, many or a size class.

TRBJ2-7,NA,TRBV10-3,NA,TGTGCCATCAGTGTGGTATCAGCCTACGAGCAGTACTTC,CAISVVSAYEQYF
TRBJ2-5,NA,TRBV7-2,TRBD1,TGTGCCAGCAGCTTGGGACAGGGGAGTGGAGAGACCCAGTACTTC,CASSLGQGSGETQYF
TRBJ1-5,NA,TRBV7-2,TRBD1,TGTGCCAGCAGCTTAGGGCTCAGGCCAGGGGGTGCTCAGCCCCAGCATTTT,CASSLGLRPGGAQPQHF
TRBJ1-2,few,TRBV7-8,NA,TGTGCCAGCAGCTTAGGGGACTTGGGGTATGGCTACACCTTC,CASSLGDLGYGYTF
TRBJ1-5,once,TRBV7-9,NA,TGTGCCAGCAGCTTTGTGGGGGCAACGGGGCCCCAGCATTTT,CASSFVGATGPQHF
TRBJ1-5,NA,TRBV28,NA,TGTGCCAGCAGTTCTGCCCAGGGGATTAGCAATCAGCCCCAGCATTTT,CASSSAQGISNQPQHF
TRBJ1-4,NA,TRBV7-9,NA,TGTGCCAGCAGCTTATCCGGTGAAGCTGAAAAACTGTTTTTT,CASSLSGEAEKLFF
TRBJ1-3,NA,TRBV20-1,NA,TGCAGTGCCCTCCAGGGAAACACCATATATTTT,CSALQGNTIYF
TRBJ2-7,NA,TRBV7-2,TRBD2,TGTGCCAGCAGCTTAAGACTAGCGAGGGAGCAGTACTTC,CASSLRLAREQYF
TRBJ1-2,NA,TRBV7-9,TRBD1,TGTGCCAGCAGCTCCTCACAGGGGGATGGCTACACCTTC,CASSSSQGDGYTF
TRBJ2-7,NA,TRBV16,TRBD1,TGTGCCAGCAGCCGACGGGACAGGCCCTACTACGAGCAGTACTTC,CASSRRDRPYYEQYF
TRBJ2-1,NA,TRBV9,TRBD2,TGTGCCAGCAGCGCCGGGGGGAGCACGTACAATGAGCAGTTCTTC,CASSAGGSTYNEQFF
TRBJ1-4,NA,TRBV19,NA,TGTGCCAGTAGTATAGATATATCCGGGAAACTGTTTTTT,CASSIDISGKLFF
TRBJ2-5,NA,TRBV9,NA,TGTGCCAGCAGCGTAACGGGCCAAGAGACCCAGTACTTC,CASSVTGQETQYF
TRBJ1-1,NA,TRBV5-1,TRBD1,TGCGCCAGCAGCTTTGTTCTTTTGGGACAGGGCACTGAAGCTTTCTTT,CASSFVLLGQGTEAFF
TRBJ2-1,NA,TRBV7-2,NA,TGTGCCAGCTCCCGGACAAGGTACAATGAGCAGTTCTTC,CASSRTRYNEQFF
TRBJ1-1,NA,TRBV15,NA,TGTGCCACCAGCAGGGCTTCAGGGGTCGCATCGACTGAAGCTTTCTTT,CATSRASGVASTEAFF
TRBJ2-2,NA,TRBV6-1,NA,TGTGCCGGCAAGCGGGTGGACGGGGAGCTGTTTTTT,CAGKRVDGELFF
TRBJ2-2,NA,TRBV6-6,NA,TGTGCCAGCAGCCGAGAAACAGGGCTCCACGGGGAGCTGTTTTTT,CASSRETGLHGELFF
TRBJ2-7,NA,TRBV6-1,TRBD1,TGTGCCAGCAGTGAAGGGACAGGGTCCGAGCAGTACTTC,CASSEGTGSEQYF
TRBJ1-6,NA,TRBV30,TRBD1,TGTGCCTGGAGGCGGACAGGGGATAATTCACCCCTCCACTTT,CAWRRTGDNSPLHF
TRBJ2-1,NA,TRBV27,TRBD2,TGTGCCAGCAGTCCCACCGGGACTAGCGGGACTCGCCCCTTCAATGAGCAGTTCTTC,CASSPTGTSGTRPFNEQFF
TRBJ2-3,NA,TRBV10-3,TRBD2,TGTGCCATCAGCCCTAGCGGGGGCACAGATACGCAGTATTTT,CAISPSGGTDTQYF
TRBJ1-1,NA,TRBV4-1,NA,TGCGCCAGCAGCCAAGATAGAAGAAGGGGCACCGCCACTGAAGCTTTCTTT,CASSQDRRRGTATEAFF
TRBJ2-1,NA,TRBV9,TRBD2,TGTGCCAGCAGCCCCCGAGGGACTAGCGGGGGATACAATGAGCAGTTCTTC,CASSPRGTSGGYNEQFF
TRBJ2-7,once,TRBV18,NA,TGTGCCAGCTCACCTTACCGGGAGACTGTCTACGAGCAGTACTTC,CASSPYRETVYEQYF
TRBJ2-1,NA,TRBV6-6,NA,TGTGCCAGCAGCCCCACTCCGTCGGCTAGCTGGGATGAGCAGTTCTTC,CASSPTPSASWDEQFF
TRBJ2-3,NA,TRBV5-1,NA,TGCGCCAGCAGCTTGGTCAGGGGCTCTAGCACAGATACGCAGTATTTT,CASSLVRGSSTDTQYF
TRBJ1-5,NA,TRBV7-6,NA,TGTGCCCGCCGGGGGGGGGTAGGGAGCAATCAGCCCCAGCATTTT,CARRGGVGSNQPQHF